A single sample is the source of the 9 T cell receptor beta chains below, sequenced in a study of T cell repertoires in cytomegalovirus infection. TCRdb reanalysed the reads using MiXCR and keeps one entry per CDR3 protein. The sample shows 150,000 to 200,000 distinct CDR3 sequences, roughly 9.8% of them seen only once. Sequenced sample: PBMCs. Receptors were obtained from a human donor in good health (CMV status not recorded). Some clones in this sample may be carry-over from other donors' samples.

There are a few counts of this clonotype. The chain links TRBV28 to TRBJ2-2; D call uncertain. The CDR3 runs 13 residues. V was clipped by 4 bases and J by 4 bases, with 7 bases between them. The V gene's germline CDR1 is MDHEN and CDR2 SYDVKM. CDR3 loop: CASSWEATGELFF. The CDR3 DNA follows: TGTGCCAGCAGTTGGGAAGCCACCGGGGAGCTGTTTTTT.

At least ten counts were recorded for this clonotype. CDR3 protein: CASSQGAQSWGEAFF. Written as DNA, the CDR3 is TGCGCCAGCAGCCAAGGTGCTCAGAGTTGGGGTGAAGCTTTCTTT. V and J are TRBV4-3 and TRBJ1-1; no firm D call. Germline V gene sequence: CDR1 LGHNA, CDR2 YSLEER. The CDR3 sequence is 15 residues long. Trimming stripped 1 base from V and 7 bases from J, with 16 bases between.

This clonotype was recorded at least ten times. The rearrangement uses TRBV12-3 or TRBV12-4 and TRBJ1-1; 7 bases align to TRBD1. Losses at the gene ends were 10 bases for V and 5 bases for J; bases not matched to a gene: 10. The CDR3 length is 13 residues. DNA for the CDR3: TGTGCCACCGGGGACAGATCATTAACTGAAGCTTTCTTT. Amino acid sequence: CATGDRSLTEAFF.

The chain links TRBV19 to TRBJ1-5; TRBD1 agrees at 7 bases. The V and J ends lost 6 bases and 0 bases, in that order; junction bases with no gene match: 8. CDR1 and CDR2 (germline): LNHDA, SQIVND (reference sequence). The CDR3 has 16 amino acids. CDR3 nucleotides: TGTGCCAGTAGCCCTCACAGGGGCAATAGCAATCAGCCCCAGCATTTT. Translated: CASSPHRGNSNQPQHF.

The chain employs TRBV5-6 and TRBJ2-5, with 10 positions matching TRBD1. V shed 2 bases and J 5 bases; nucleotides not matched to a gene: 6. The CDR3 runs 15 residues. Germline V lookup: CDR1 SGHDT, CDR2 YYEEEE. CDR3 amino acids: CASSLGGTGDETQYF. The CDR3 DNA sequence: TGTGCCAGCAGCTTAGGCGGGACAGGGGACGAGACCCAGTACTTC.

This clonotype was seen ten or more times. The V and J genes are TRBV7-6 and TRBJ2-1; no definite D call. Germline CDR1 is SGHVS and CDR2 is FNYEAQ. The length of the CDR3 is 18 residues. V lost 5 bases, J lost 0 bases, and 20 bases lay in between. CDR3 loop: CASSPLGPQPSSYNEQFF. In DNA, the CDR3 is TGTGCCAGCAGCCCCCTAGGCCCACAGCCGAGCTCCTACAATGAGCAGTTCTTC. The full variable domain, in which reference TRBV7-6 and TRBJ2-1 provide the parts outside the CDR3, is GAGVSQSPRYKVTKRGQDVALRCDPISGHVSLYWYRQALGQGPEFLTYFNYEAQQDKSGLPNDRFSAERPEGSISTLTIQRTEQRDSAMYRCASSPLGPQPSSYNEQFFGPGTRLTVL.

This clonotype was seen a handful of times. The rearrangement uses TRBV20-1 and TRBJ1-5; a possible D gene is TRBD1 (6 bases). This CDR3 spans 13 amino acids. The V gene lost 6 bases and the J gene lost 7 bases, with 16 bases spanning the gap. CDR1 and CDR2 from the germline V gene are DFQATT and SNEGSKA (reference sequence). Written as DNA, the CDR3 is TGCAGTGCCGTCAGGGGTGGAGGACAGCCCCAGCATTTT. The encoded protein is CSAVRGGGQPQHF.

This clonotype has ten or more counts. The chain carries TRBV7-2 and TRBJ2-3, with no clear D. From germline, CDR1 is SGHTA and CDR2 FQGNSA. The V and J ends lost 2 bases and 0 bases respectively, with 12 bases between them. The length of the CDR3 is 16 residues. The chain's CDR3 is CASSLIATGSTDTQYF. The CDR3 DNA reads TGTGCCAGCAGCTTAATAGCAACTGGAAGCACAGATACGCAGTATTTT.

This clonotype appeared many times. V usage is TRBV12-3 or TRBV12-4 and J usage is TRBJ1-1; no clear D. CDR3 size: 13 residues. V lost 2 bases and J 3 bases, leaving 7 bases between the germline ends. CDR3 nucleotides: TGTGCCAGCAGTTTATCAAGGGACACTGAAGCTTTCTTT. It is translated as CASSLSRDTEAFF.